Presented here are 25 T cell receptor beta chains from one specimen sequenced in a study of CD8 T cells in Susac syndrome. RNA totalling roughly 0.5 to 1 ug underwent reverse transcription with random hexamers. Each CDR3 protein gets one entry after TCRdb re-called the immunoSEQ multiplex PCR reads with MiXCR. The sample carries 400,000 to 550,000 distinct CDR3 sequences, 85% to 90% recorded once. The sample consisted of CD8+ T cells from PBMCs. These receptors came from a human donor with multiple sclerosis.

The V call is TRBV5-6, the J call TRBJ2-7; D not resolved. V lost 4 bases and J lost 3, with 8 bases in between. The CDR3 runs to 12 residues. CDR1 is SGHDT and CDR2 is YYEEEE in the germline V gene. The CDR3 region is CASSRIGYEQYF. CDR3 sequence (DNA): TGTGCCAGCAGCAGAATCGGCTACGAGCAGTACTTC.

The gene calls are TRBV30 and TRBJ2-1; maybe TRBD2 (5 bases). The CDR3 totals 14 residues. Trimming stripped 5 bases from V and 4 bases from J, with 15 bases between. The germline gives CDR1 GTSNPN, CDR2 SVGIG (reference sequence). The CDR3 DNA is TGTGCCTGGGGTGGAGGTCCCCGTTACAATGAGCAGTTCTTC. It encodes CAWGGGPRYNEQFF.

V is TRBV7-9 and J is TRBJ1-2; D not certain. Germline values: CDR1 SEHNR, CDR2 FQNEAQ (reference sequence). V dropped 3 bases and J dropped 7 bases, with 6 bases sitting between them. The CDR3 loop spans 11 amino acids. The CDR3 bases are TGTGCCAGCAGCTTGGACGCTGGCTACACCTTC. This gives the protein CASSLDAGYTF.

This chain joins TRBV3-1 and TRBJ1-1; D is undetermined. The CDR3 is 14 residues long. Trimming pared 1 base from V and 1 base from J, leaving 7 bases between. Per the germline V gene, CDR1 is LGHDT and CDR2 is YNNKEL (reference sequence). The CDR3 loop is CASSQVGWNTEAFF. The CDR3 region has the DNA TGTGCCAGCAGCCAAGTGGGATGGAACACTGAAGCTTTCTTT.

The chain has TRBV5-5 and TRBJ1-6; 8 bases match TRBD1. CDR3 length equals 17 residues. V trimming: 3 bases; J trimming: 8 bases; junction bases outside the gene matches: 13. CDR1 is SGHKS, CDR2 YYEKEE, per germline (reference sequence). CDR3 loop: CASSSSTGVLGDSPLHF. The CDR3 DNA reads as TGTGCCAGCAGCTCATCGACAGGGGTCTTGGGGGATTCACCCCTCCACTTT.

J is TRBJ2-5 and V is TRBV11-2, with 11 bases identical to TRBD2. Germline V gives CDR1 SGHAT, CDR2 FQNNGV. The length of the CDR3 is 17 residues. V trimming: 1 base; J trimming: 5 bases; junction bases outside the gene matches: 9. CDR3 sequence: CASSLGLAGPEGETQYF. The DNA of the CDR3 is TGTGCCAGCAGCTTAGGACTAGCGGGGCCCGAGGGGGAGACCCAGTACTTC. The full variable domain, completed using reference TRBV11-2 and TRBJ2-5, is EAGVAQSPRYKIIEKRQSVAFWCNPISGHATLYWYQQILGQGPKLLIQFQNNGVVDDSQLPKDRFSAERLKGVDSTLKIQPAKLEDSAVYLCASSLGLAGPEGETQYFGPGTRLLVL.

This clonotype was seen only a few times. The chain links TRBV2 to TRBJ2-3; 7 bases map to TRBD2. Losses at the gene ends were 8 bases for V and 6 bases for J; bases not matched to a gene: 2. Germline V lookup: CDR1 SNHLY, CDR2 FYNNEI. The CDR3 has 11 amino acids. CDR3 coding DNA: TGTGCCAGCTTGGGGGGGGATACGCAGTATTTT. It encodes CASLGGDTQYF.

V is TRBV6-6 and J is TRBJ2-7; TRBD1 matches 7 bases. Per germline, CDR1 MNHNY and CDR2 SVGAGI (reference sequence). The J segment lost 2 bases and the V segment lost 5 bases, leaving 9 bases of the junction unmatched. The CDR3 sequence is 15 residues long. The CDR3 is CASSTPGTAAYEQYF. The DNA of the CDR3 is TGTGCCAGCAGTACCCCCGGGACAGCAGCCTACGAGCAGTACTTC.

This clonotype showed up just once. The chain employs TRBV6-2 or TRBV6-3 and TRBJ2-7; 9 nucleotides align to TRBD2. In germline, CDR1 is MNHEY, CDR2 SVGEGT. Trimming cost V 5 bases and J 4 bases; bases outside gene matches: 6. The CDR3 is made up of 14 amino acids. The CDR3 coding sequence is TGTGCCAGCAGTATTAGGCTAGCGGGATACGAGCAGTACTTC. Translating it yields CASSIRLAGYEQYF.

This chain links TRBV4-1 with TRBJ1-6, with a possible D match to TRBD1 (6 bases). Germline CDR1 and CDR2: MGHRA and YSYEKL. The CDR3 runs 15 residues. The V end was cut by 4 bases, the J end by 8 bases, with 15 bases between. The CDR3 nucleotides are TGCGCCAGCAGCCCCCGGACAGACAATTATTCACCCCTCCACTTT. It specifies CASSPRTDNYSPLHF.

V is TRBV9 and J is TRBJ2-1; TRBD1 might be the D (6 bases). The V gene lost 0 bases and the J gene lost 4 bases, with 11 bases spanning the gap. The CDR3 runs 15 residues. The germline V gene has CDR1 SGDLS and CDR2 YYNGEE. The CDR3 nucleotides are TGTGCCAGCAGCGTAGTGGGGGCAGTATACAATGAGCAGTTCTTC. As protein: CASSVVGAVYNEQFF.

The chain carries TRBV11-2 and TRBJ1-2; 9 bases are a match to TRBD1. The CDR3 runs to 18 residues. Germline V gene sequence: CDR1 SGHAT, CDR2 FQNNGV. The junction had 17 bases not matched to a gene; V was cut back by 6 bases and J by 3 bases. CDR3 in amino acids: CASSLTLSPGQGYYGYTF. As DNA, the CDR3 is TGTGCCAGCAGTTTAACCCTCTCTCCGGGACAGGGTTACTATGGCTACACCTTC.

The chain joins TRBV29-1 to TRBJ1-2; 7 bases map to TRBD1. The CDR3 consists of 13 residues. The V segment lost 6 bases and the J segment 6 bases; nucleotides outside the gene matches: 10. From germline, CDR1 is SQVTM and CDR2 ANQGSEA. CDR3 sequence: CSVSQTGVDGYTF. The CDR3 DNA reads as TGCAGCGTCTCACAAACAGGGGTAGATGGCTACACCTTC.

V is TRBV27 and J is TRBJ2-1; D call uncertain. Germline lookup yields CDR1 MNHEY and CDR2 SMNVEV (reference sequence). The CDR3 is 11 residues long. V was cut by 10 bases and J by 9 bases, with 13 bases left in between. The CDR3 loop reads CAIRTESEQFF. Here the CDR3 DNA reads TGTGCCATCCGAACCGAAAGTGAGCAGTTCTTC.

As to this clonotype: At one boundary the junction diverges from the germline segment, which might be a read error. The chain couples TRBV6-5 to TRBJ1-1, with D possibly being TRBD1 (5 bases). The CDR3 consists of 15 residues. Per the germline V gene, CDR1 is MNHEY and CDR2 is SVGAGI. The CDR3 region is CASSTWSGVRTEAFF. The CDR3 DNA is TGCGCCAGCAGTACCTGGTCGGGGGTTCGTACTGAAGCTTTCTTT.

The chain carries TRBV4-1 and TRBJ1-2; TRBD1 might be the D (5 bases). The CDR3 sequence is 14 residues long. CDR1 is MGHRA and CDR2 is YSYEKL in the germline V gene. V gave up 2 bases and J gave up 4 bases, with 11 bases separating them. As DNA, the CDR3 is TGCGCCAGCAGCCAACCGGGGCAGGGCTATGGCTACACCTTC. Translated: CASSQPGQGYGYTF.

This chain uses TRBV2 with TRBJ2-3; D is perhaps TRBD1 or TRBD2 (5 bases each). Germline V gene sequence: CDR1 SNHLY, CDR2 FYNNEI. The germline V and J ends were trimmed by 8 bases and 14 bases, with 17 bases remaining between them. The CDR3 is 11 amino acids. For the CDR3, the DNA is TGTGCCAGCCATGCTTCGGTGGGGGTGTATTTT. Amino acid sequence: CASHASVGVYF.

In regard to this clonotype: No conserved phenylalanine or tryptophan is present at the end of the CDR3, so a read error is the likely explanation. The chain carries TRBV5-8 and TRBJ2-1; D gene uncertain. Per germline, CDR1 SGHTS and CDR2 YDEGEE. CDR3 length: 12 residues. CDR3 loop: CASSLDYNEQFL. CDR3 bases: TGTGCCAGCAGTTTGGACTACAATGAGCAGTTCTTG.

The chain couples TRBV27 to TRBJ1-2; a weak D match, TRBD1 (6 bases). Germline values: CDR1 MNHEY, CDR2 SMNVEV (reference sequence). The CDR3 sequence is 14 residues long. With 4 bases removed from V and 8 bases from J, the gap between germline ends came to 17 bases. The CDR3 bases are TGTGCCAGCAGTTCCGTTGCAGGGGTGAAGGGCTACACCTTC. Protein product: CASSSVAGVKGYTF.

The chain employs TRBV11-2 and TRBJ2-3; no clear D gene. Germline CDR1 and CDR2: SGHAT and FQNNGV. Trimming took 7 bases from V and 4 from J, leaving 15 bases between them. This CDR3 region has 14 residues. CDR3 protein: CASTFGVLADTQYF. CDR3 DNA sequence: TGTGCCAGCACCTTTGGGGTCTTGGCAGATACGCAGTATTTT.

This clonotype was picked up one time. The CDR3: CASSLALGLAGQSSYNEQFF. CDR3 in DNA: TGTGCCAGCAGCTTAGCCCTTGGACTAGCGGGCCAAAGCTCCTACAATGAGCAGTTCTTC. The V and J genes are TRBV7-2 and TRBJ2-1, with TRBD2 identical over 11 bases. The germline CDR1 and CDR2 sequences are SGHTA and FQGNSA. CDR3 length equals 20 residues. V was pared by 0 bases and J by 0 bases, with 10 bases of the junction left unmatched.

The V gene is TRBV20-1, the J gene TRBJ1-2; tentative D call: TRBD1 (6 bases). Germline CDR1 is DFQATT and CDR2 is SNEGSKA (reference sequence). V lost 0 bases, J lost 8 bases, and 16 bases lay in between. The CDR3 length is 14 residues. Here the CDR3 reads CSARDWRGASGYTF. As DNA, the CDR3 is TGCAGTGCTAGAGATTGGCGGGGGGCGTCGGGCTACACCTTC.

The gene calls are TRBV4-2 and TRBJ1-2, with D uncertain. The CDR3 is 12 amino acids. The V gene's germline CDR1 is LGHNA and CDR2 YNFKEQ. The V end lost 0 bases, the J end lost 8 bases, and 7 bases lay between the germline ends. The CDR3: CASSQDEGGYTF. The CDR3 DNA follows: TGTGCCAGCAGCCAAGATGAAGGAGGCTACACCTTC.

The chain has TRBV6-5 and TRBJ1-4; 8 positions agree with TRBD1. Germline CDR1 is MNHEY and CDR2 is SVGAGI. Trimming cost V 0 bases and J 8 bases; bases outside gene matches: 8. The CDR3 contains 16 residues. Here the CDR3 reads CASSYSAQGVWEKLFF. CDR3 DNA sequence: TGTGCCAGCAGTTACTCGGCACAGGGGGTTTGGGAAAAACTGTTTTTT.

The J gene is TRBJ1-1, the V gene TRBV14; D remains ambiguous. Trimming took 4 bases from V and 1 from J, leaving 16 bases between them. Germline-derived CDR1 and CDR2 are SGHDN and FVKESK. The CDR3 has 16 amino acids. In DNA, the CDR3 is TGTGCCAGCAGCCTCAATCCGGGAGGATGGAACACTGAAGCTTTCTTT. Translating gives CASSLNPGGWNTEAFF.